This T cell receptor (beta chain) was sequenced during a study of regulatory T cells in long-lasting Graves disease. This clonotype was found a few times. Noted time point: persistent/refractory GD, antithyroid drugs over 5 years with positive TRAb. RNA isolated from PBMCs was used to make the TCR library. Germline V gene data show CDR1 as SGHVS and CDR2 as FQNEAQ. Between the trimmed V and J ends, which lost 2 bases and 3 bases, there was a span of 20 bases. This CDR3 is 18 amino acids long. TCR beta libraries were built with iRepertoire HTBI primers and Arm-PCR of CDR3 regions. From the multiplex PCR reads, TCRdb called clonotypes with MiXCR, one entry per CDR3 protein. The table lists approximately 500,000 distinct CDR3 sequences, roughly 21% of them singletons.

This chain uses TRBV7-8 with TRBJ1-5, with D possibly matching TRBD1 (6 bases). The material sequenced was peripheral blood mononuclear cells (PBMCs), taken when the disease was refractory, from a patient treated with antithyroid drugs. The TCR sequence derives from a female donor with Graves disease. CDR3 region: CASSLLGPGGPVNQPQHF. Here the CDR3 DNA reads TGTGCCAGCAGCTTACTGGGTCCCGGGGGCCCGGTCAATCAGCCCCAGCATTTT.